Sequencing of this T cell receptor (beta chain) was carried out in a study of cytomegalovirus exposure and HLA in healthy donors. To note about this clone: Its specificity is unknown.

General study results and limits: Investigators reported 150 to 200 TCR beta chains as tied to cytomegalovirus. Reports showed the classifier diagnosing cytomegalovirus status with high specificity and sensitivity. Rare TCR sequences dominated, though some public TCRs recurred in many donors.

The germline CDR1 and CDR2 sequences are MNHNY and SVGAGI (reference sequence). The length of the CDR3 is 16 residues. Trimming took 3 bases from V and 4 from J; bases not matched to a gene: 9. These donors were members of the approximately 110-subject validation cohort, a group separate from the roughly 670-subject first cohort. Generated by immunoSEQ multiplex PCR, the TCRdb table keeps only in-frame clones and is missing some. This sample has 280,000 or so clones, with around 89% found just once. Sample: PBMCs. The TCR comes from a young woman in good health and CMV-seronegative. The chain carries TRBV6-6 and TRBJ2-7; TRBD1 matches at 10 bases. The DNA for the CDR3 is TGTGCCAGCAGTTATACTCTTGGACAGGGGGAGTACGAGCAGTACTTC. It specifies CASSYTLGQGEYEQYF.